This is a list of T cell receptor beta chains from one sample in a study of blood T cell repertoires in COVID-19. Libraries were prepared by immunoSEQ multiplex PCR; TCRdb keeps only in-frame clonotypes and omits some of them. The sample has about 98,000 clones; roughly nine tenths are singletons. Source material: peripheral blood. Every receptor here comes from a man aged 50 or older with acute or convalescent COVID-19. The CDR3 runs from the conserved cysteine through the conserved F or W. D genes are given only for firm matches. Clone size is given for some rows only: seen once, a few or many times, or a class if the clone is expanded.

j_gene,d_gene,abundance,v_gene,CDR3aa,CDR3nt
TRBJ1-2,TRBD1,.,TRBV27,CASSLGATGGDGYTF,TGTGCCAGCAGTTTAGGGGCTACAGGGGGCGATGGCTACACCTTC
TRBJ1-5,.,.,TRBV15,CATSRVTFSNQPQHF,TGTGCCACCAGCAGAGTAACATTTAGCAATCAGCCCCAGCATTTT
TRBJ1-2,.,.,TRBV6-5,CAVEGGSGYTF,TGTGCCGTCGAGGGAGGAAGTGGCTACACCTTC
TRBJ2-2,TRBD2,.,TRBV30,CACSGGFTGELFF,TGTGCCTGTTCGGGGGGGTTCACCGGGGAGCTGTTTTTT
TRBJ1-2,TRBD1,.,TRBV30,CAWSRQGLNYGYTF,TGTGCCTGGAGTCGACAGGGCCTTAACTATGGCTACACCTTC
TRBJ2-7,.,.,TRBV6-1,CASSESMGRLYEQYF,TGTGCCAGCAGTGAAAGTATGGGTCGACTCTACGAGCAGTACTTC
TRBJ2-3,TRBD2,.,TRBV7-6,CASSATGTSGRYGSTDTQYF,TGTGCCAGCAGCGCCACCGGGACTAGCGGGAGGTATGGAAGCACAGATACGCAGTATTTT
TRBJ1-6,.,few,TRBV19,CASSLRNSPLHF,TGTGCCAGTAGCCTCAGGAATTCACCCCTCCACTTT
TRBJ2-5,TRBD2,.,TRBV10-2,CASSDYGGSGRETQYF,TGCGCCAGCAGTGATTACGGCGGTAGCGGGAGGGAGACCCAGTACTTC
TRBJ1-2,.,few,TRBV6-5,CASSYEGSAYGYTF,TGTGCCAGCAGTTACGAGGGCAGTGCCTATGGCTACACCTTC
TRBJ2-3,.,.,TRBV18,CASSPVGSATDTQYF,TGTGCCAGCTCACCGGTCGGGAGTGCTACAGATACGCAGTATTTT
TRBJ1-5,.,.,TRBV30,CAWSEVREDQPQHF,TGTGCCTGGAGTGAGGTTCGTGAGGATCAGCCCCAGCATTTT
TRBJ2-2,.,.,TRBV24-1,CATSEEGWTGELFF,TGTGCCACCAGTGAAGAGGGCTGGACCGGGGAGCTGTTTTTT
TRBJ2-2,TRBD2,.,TRBV2,CASSVGLVAGELFF,TGTGCCAGCAGTGTTGGACTAGTGGCCGGGGAGCTGTTTTTT
TRBJ1-3,.,.,TRBV15,CATSRGGSSGNTIYF,TGTGCCACCAGCAGAGGTGGGAGCTCTGGAAACACCATATATTTT
TRBJ1-2,.,.,TRBV19,CASSIRTLFNYGYTF,TGTGCCAGTAGTATCCGGACACTTTTTAACTATGGCTACACCTTC
TRBJ2-7,.,.,TRBV5-1,CASSLLQSGIHEQYF,TGCGCCAGCAGCTTGCTTCAGTCAGGGATCCACGAGCAGTACTTC
TRBJ1-6,.,.,TRBV18,CASSPNTRNSPLHF,TGTGCCAGCTCACCAAACACCCGAAATTCACCCCTCCACTTT
TRBJ1-5,.,.,TRBV27,CASSLSQGWNQPQHF,TGTGCCAGCAGTTTATCGCAGGGATGGAATCAGCCCCAGCATTTT
TRBJ1-2,.,.,TRBV27,CASSLSGRVYYGYTF,TGTGCCAGCAGTTTATCAGGCAGGGTTTACTATGGCTACACCTTC
TRBJ1-1,.,.,TRBV3-1/TRBV3-2,CASSPRSRGTEAFF,TGTGCCAGCAGCCCCAGGTCAAGGGGCACTGAAGCTTTCTTT
TRBJ2-7,.,.,TRBV27,CASSLGSRVYEQYF,TGTGCCAGCAGTTTAGGCTCCAGGGTCTACGAGCAGTACTTC
TRBJ2-1,.,.,TRBV12-3/TRBV12-4,CASSLAGGEQFF,TGTGCCAGCAGTTTAGCGGGAGGAGAGCAGTTCTTC
TRBJ1-4,TRBD1,.,TRBV29-1,CSGRQGASEKLFF,TGCAGCGGACGACAGGGGGCGAGTGAAAAACTGTTTTTT
TRBJ2-1,.,.,TRBV5-1,CASSLAGRGLDEQFF,TGCGCCAGCAGCTTGGCCGGGAGGGGGCTAGATGAGCAGTTCTTC
TRBJ1-2,.,.,TRBV12-5,CASGPPLGATYGYTF,TGTGCTAGTGGTCCCCCACTGGGGGCTACCTATGGCTACACCTTC
TRBJ2-7,.,few,TRBV6-5,CASSYSSSLGEQYF,TGTGCCAGCAGTTACTCATCTAGCTTGGGGGAGCAGTACTTC
TRBJ1-1,.,.,TRBV12-3/TRBV12-4,CASSSTENTEAFF,TGTGCCAGCAGTTCTACAGAAAACACTGAAGCTTTCTTT
TRBJ2-7,.,.,TRBV20-1,CSAGRGYEQYF,TGCAGTGCCGGGAGAGGGTACGAGCAGTACTTC
TRBJ1-2,.,.,TRBV21-1,CASSKILSSGTRGSYGYTF,TGTGCCAGCAGCAAAATTTTATCCTCCGGGACACGGGGATCCTATGGCTACACCTTC
TRBJ1-6,.,.,TRBV11-2,CASSLWGGFGNSPLHF,TGTGCCAGCAGCTTGTGGGGGGGCTTCGGTAATTCACCCCTCCACTTT
TRBJ2-3,.,.,TRBV9,CASSVGQRSTDTQYF,TGTGCCAGCAGCGTAGGCCAGCGGAGCACAGATACGCAGTATTTT
TRBJ2-7,TRBD2,.,TRBV13,CASSLSGSSYEQYF,TGTGCCAGCAGCCTTAGCGGGAGTTCCTACGAGCAGTACTTC
TRBJ2-5,TRBD1,.,TRBV5-4,CASSPSTGVQETQYF,TGTGCCAGCAGCCCATCGACAGGGGTACAAGAGACCCAGTACTTC
TRBJ2-2,TRBD2,.,TRBV11-2,CASSLVAGLVGGELFF,TGTGCCAGCAGCTTAGTAGCGGGACTAGTGGGTGGGGAGCTGTTTTTT
TRBJ2-3,TRBD2,.,TRBV6-5,CASSRLAGLGDTQYF,TGTGCCAGCAGCCGACTAGCGGGACTGGGAGATACGCAGTATTTT
TRBJ1-1,.,.,TRBV18,CASSPREGNTEAFF,TGTGCCAGCTCACCGAGGGAGGGGAACACTGAAGCTTTCTTT
TRBJ2-7,TRBD2,once,TRBV7-8,CASSLVSPGLAVHEQYF,TGTGCCAGCAGCTTAGTCTCTCCGGGACTAGCGGTCCACGAGCAGTACTTC
TRBJ2-7,TRBD2,.,TRBV6-6,CASSLGLASYEQYF,TGTGCCAGCAGTTTGGGACTAGCCTCCTACGAGCAGTACTTC
TRBJ1-5,TRBD1,.,TRBV6-4,CASSDSRDRGTQPQHF,TGTGCCAGCAGTGACTCGCGGGACAGGGGTACGCAGCCCCAGCATTTT
TRBJ2-5,.,.,TRBV30,CAWGGLWKETQYF,TGTGCCTGGGGGGGCTTGTGGAAAGAGACCCAGTACTTC
TRBJ2-5,.,few,TRBV18,CASSPRRVQETQYF,TGTGCCAGCTCACCAAGGAGGGTCCAAGAGACCCAGTACTTC
TRBJ2-1,TRBD2,.,TRBV15,CATSSQLAGVYNEQFF,TGTGCCACCAGCAGCCAACTAGCGGGAGTGTACAATGAGCAGTTCTTC
TRBJ1-5,TRBD1,.,TRBV7-9,CASSAQGLNQPQHF,TGTGCCAGCAGCGCACAGGGGCTAAATCAGCCCCAGCATTTT
TRBJ1-1,TRBD1,few,TRBV5-5,CASSLAGTANTEAFF,TGTGCCAGCAGCTTGGCCGGGACAGCGAACACTGAAGCTTTCTTT
TRBJ2-5,TRBD1,.,TRBV3-1/TRBV3-2,CASSPDQGAKSKTQYF,TGTGCCAGCAGCCCTGACCAGGGGGCGAAAAGTAAGACCCAGTACTTC
TRBJ1-5,TRBD1,.,TRBV15,CATSRTGNQPQHF,TGTGCCACCAGCAGGACAGGGAATCAGCCCCAGCATTTT
TRBJ1-1,.,.,TRBV6-5,CASSSRNTEAFF,TGTGCCAGCAGTTCCAGGAACACTGAAGCTTTCTTT
TRBJ1-2,.,.,TRBV4-1,CASSQAPGGGYTF,TGCGCCAGCAGCCAAGCCCCGGGGGGAGGCTACACCTTC